This T cell receptor beta chain comes out of a study of T cells after yellow fever vaccination. Study background: SMART-Seq v4 Ultra Low Input served to prepare low-cell-number fractions.

TCRdb reprocessed the 5' RACE reads with MiXCR, giving one entry per CDR3 protein. The sample records about 120,000 distinct CDR3 sequences, roughly 9% being singletons. This clonotype has at least ten counts. Its antigen is as yet unknown. Whole-study results and caveats: Post-booster reappearance was seen for most primary-vaccination clones (about 96% CD4, 80% to 90% CD8). FACS-sorted repertoires could contain abundant clonotypes contaminating from the bulk population.

Between the trimmed V and J ends, which lost 2 bases and 5 bases, there was a span of 12 bases. The CDR3 sequence is 14 residues long. Germline V gene data show CDR1 as MNHEY and CDR2 as SVGAGI. This rearrangement joins TRBV6-5 to TRBJ2-5; possibly TRBD1 for D (5 bases). Source: CD8+ T cells sorted from PBMCs, taken on the day of the yellow fever booster vaccination. The clonotype originates from a man aged 18 to 35 who received the YFV17D yellow fever vaccine. CDR3 nucleotides: TGTGCCAGCAGTTACGCGAGGTACAGGGAGACCCAGTACTTC. It specifies CASSYARYRETQYF.